This T cell receptor (beta chain) was recovered during a study of T cell repertoires in cytomegalovirus infection. At the level of the study: Shared public TCR beta signatures pointed to both CMV infection and a matching HLA type.

This CDR3 comprises 16 residues. The V and J ends lost 2 bases and 8 bases respectively, with 22 bases between them. In germline, CDR1 is DFQATT, CDR2 SNEGSKA (reference sequence). TCRdb processed the reads anew with MiXCR; each CDR3 protein has one entry. Of hundreds of thousands of distinct CDR3 sequences listed, 25% to 30% are singletons. This clonotype was seen a handful of times. Its antigen is currently unknown. The material was cultured PBMCs, obtained from culture after CMV antigen stimulation. V is TRBV20-1 and J is TRBJ2-1, with D possibly matching TRBD2 (5 bases). The TCR comes from a human donor in good health (CMV status not recorded). Some clones in this sample may be carry-over from other donors' samples. The CDR3 is CSARSPYGGSTHEQFF. The CDR3 nucleotides are TGCAGTGCTAGAAGCCCCTACGGTGGGAGTACGCATGAGCAGTTCTTC.